Listed here are 2 T cell receptor beta chains from one sample, sequenced in a study of CXCR3-negative and CXCR3-positive naive CD8 T cells (dated by TCRdb to the late 2010s). This sample was sequenced with a NextSeq 550. The Human TCR Profiling Kit (MiLaboratory) was used to make UMI-labeled 5' RACE TRB cDNA libraries. Following TCRdb reprocessing, every CDR3 protein sequence forms one entry, and DNA is not provided. This sample's clone table shows about 110,000 distinct CDR3 sequences. Roughly 0.38% of the sample lies in the top ten. Broader findings and caveats from the paper: TRB CDR3s from CXCR3-positive naive cells showed higher hydrophobicity (lower Kidera factor 4), lower energy, and higher strength and volume indices than CXCR3-negative naive cells.

These TCRs are of unknown antigen specificity. The specimen sequenced was naive CXCR3+ CD8+ T cells from blood. Read against the paper, the sample's cell subset or site label means: CD45RO-CCR7+CD27+CD95- naive CD8+ T cells expressing CXCR3 (TNR3+). Receptors were obtained from a human donor in good health. Some clones in this sample may be carry-over from other donors' samples.

The rearrangement joins TRBV27 to TRBJ2-1; the TCRdb call, TRBD1, lacks DNA for checking. CDR3 length: 16 residues. Looked up from germline, CDR1 is MNHEY and CDR2 is SMNVEV (reference sequence). The CDR3 loop reads CASSLRGTGFYNEQFF.

This chain joins TRBV29-1 and TRBJ1-2; the D gene TCRdb calls, TRBD1, cannot be checked with no DNA. CDR3 size: 17 residues. Looked up from germline, CDR1 is SQVTM and CDR2 is ANQGSEA. CDR3 sequence: CSVPTPPGQGLGGGYTF.